This T cell receptor beta chain comes out of a study of memory CD8 T cells in hepatitis C reinfection. Overall study: After reinfection, a couple of primary-infection resolvers became chronically infected.

Germline V gene data show CDR1 as SNHLY and CDR2 as FYNNEI. The CDR3 is 15 amino acids. Deletions cut 3 bases from V and 1 base from J, with 9 bases between. This clone was found once. Here immunoSEQ multiplex PCR was the method, and the copy in TCRdb shows in-frame clones only, minus some. The sample contains 50,000 or so clones, roughly 90% of which appear only once. As for time point: pre-reinfection, 55 to 20 weeks before reinfection detection. TCR sequencing was done directly ex vivo on sorted cells, without expansion in vitro. People who inject drugs from Montreal's HEPCO study were the donors. Total naive CD8 T cells were sorted as viable CD3+ CD8+ CD45RO- cells from two donors.

The clonotype comes from a man between 18 and 35 years old with hepatitis C virus infection. Sequencing input: naive CD8+ T cells sorted from blood. The chain is built from TRBV2 and TRBJ2-2, with D perhaps TRBD1 (5 bases). The CDR3 DNA reads TGTGCCAGCAGTGAGGTTCAGGGGAACACCGGGGAGCTGTTTTTT. This translates into CASSEVQGNTGELFF.